A single sample is the source of the 27 T cell receptor beta chains below, sequenced in a study of blood T cell repertoires in COVID-19. This table comes from immunoSEQ multiplex PCR, and its TCRdb copy is limited to in-frame clones, with some not included. This table has tens of thousands of clones, about 86% appearing once. Sequencing used peripheral blood. These receptors all stem from a woman aged 55-70 years with COVID-19, enrolled during active disease.

This sequence joins TRBV6-5 and TRBJ2-7, with D unclear. Between the trimmed V and J ends, which lost 6 bases and 4 bases, there was a span of 10 bases. Germline CDR1 reads MNHEY; CDR2 reads SVGAGI. CDR3 length equals 12 residues. This chain's CDR3 is CASRKSGYEQYF. CDR3 bases: TGTGCCAGCAGAAAATCAGGTTACGAGCAGTACTTC.

CDR3 loop: CASSHWGERETYEQYF. Written as DNA, the CDR3 is TGTGCCAGCAGCCACTGGGGGGAGCGGGAGACCTACGAGCAGTACTTC. The chain has TRBV3-1 (or the pseudogene TRBV3-2) and TRBJ2-7, with 8 bases that match TRBD2. The CDR3 totals 16 residues. Germline CDR1 and CDR2: LGHDT and YNNKEL (reference sequence). J was trimmed by 2 bases and V by 3 bases; bases with no gene match: 9.

The J gene is TRBJ1-5, the V gene TRBV28; TRBD1 might be the D (6 bases). This CDR3 is built from 12 residues. Germline CDR1 and CDR2: MDHEN and SYDVKM. The V gene lost 6 bases and the J gene lost 7 bases, with 10 bases spanning the gap. CDR3 in amino acids: CASREGVQPQHF. Here the CDR3 DNA reads TGTGCCAGCAGAGAGGGGGTCCAGCCCCAGCATTTT.

The V call is TRBV3-1 (or the pseudogene TRBV3-2), the J call TRBJ1-1, with D uncertain. CDR3 size: 14 residues. The V gene lost 0 bases and the J gene lost 6 bases, with 11 bases spanning the gap. Germline CDR1 LGHDT, CDR2 YNNKEL (reference sequence). In nucleotides, the CDR3 is TGTGCCAGCAGCCAAGATTTGACAACGCCTGAAGCTTTCTTT. Its translation is CASSQDLTTPEAFF.

The chain recombines TRBV6-2 or TRBV6-3 with TRBJ2-1; D not resolved. The length of the CDR3 is 13 residues. Trimming removed 2 bases at V and 4 bases at J, with 6 bases between. The germline gives CDR1 MNHEY, CDR2 SVGEGT. The CDR3 loop is CASSYGPYNEQFF. In DNA, the CDR3 is TGTGCCAGCAGTTACGGGCCATACAATGAGCAGTTCTTC.

The genes are TRBV6-6 and TRBJ1-2; D perhaps matches TRBD1 (6 bases). Deletions cut 9 bases from V and 8 bases from J, with 19 bases between. Germline V gene sequence: CDR1 MNHNY, CDR2 SVGAGI (reference sequence). The CDR3 runs to 13 residues. In DNA form, the CDR3 reads TGTGCCAGTTCTCATGGGGGGGCGCGGGGCTACACCTTC. It encodes CASSHGGARGYTF.

The chain is built from TRBV11-2 and TRBJ1-6, with a tentative D call TRBD1 (5 bases). This CDR3 contains 15 residues. Germline lookup yields CDR1 SGHAT and CDR2 FQNNGV. Trimming took off 5 bases at V and 8 bases at J, with 16 bases between the two ends. The DNA of the CDR3 is TGTGCCAGCAGCCAAGTGGGGGGGACGGATTCACCCCTCCACTTT. As protein: CASSQVGGTDSPLHF.

This chain joins TRBV6-5 and TRBJ2-1, with D maybe TRBD1 (6 bases). The CDR3 is made up of 15 amino acids. The V gene's germline CDR1 is MNHEY and CDR2 SVGAGI. V was trimmed by 0 bases and J by 4 bases, leaving 10 bases between them. CDR3 in DNA: TGTGCCAGCAGTTACTCCCAGGGGACGTACAATGAGCAGTTCTTC. It codes for CASSYSQGTYNEQFF.

The gene calls are TRBV6-2 or TRBV6-3 and TRBJ2-5; 7 nucleotides agree with TRBD1. Germline loops: CDR1 MNHEY, CDR2 SVGEGT. The CDR3 length is 16 residues. Unmatched junction bases numbered 9, after V lost 2 bases and J lost 3 bases. For the CDR3, the DNA is TGTGCCAGCAGTTACGGGAACAGGGGTTGGAAAGAGACCCAGTACTTC. Protein sequence: CASSYGNRGWKETQYF.

This chain uses TRBV28 with TRBJ1-6; maybe TRBD1 (6 bases). This CDR3 is 15 amino acids long. Trimming removed 6 bases from V and 6 bases from J, with 15 bases in between. CDR1 MDHEN and CDR2 SYDVKM come from the germline V gene. The CDR3 nucleotides are TGTGCCAGCAGCCTAGCTGGGGGCGGTAATTCACCCCTCCACTTT. Amino acids: CASSLAGGGNSPLHF.

This clone was seen more than once but under ten times. The V gene is TRBV10-3, the J gene TRBJ1-5, with D possibly being TRBD1 (6 bases). The V and J ends lost 3 bases and 6 bases respectively, with 12 bases between them. Germline CDR1 ENHRY, CDR2 SYGVKD. This CDR3 has 14 residues. The CDR3 nucleotides read TGTGCCATCAGTGAATCAGGGGTTGGTCAGCCCCAGCATTTT. Its protein is CAISESGVGQPQHF.

This clone was picked up a small number of times. The chain recombines TRBV6-5 with TRBJ1-1; TRBD1 is a possible D gene (6 bases). Looked up from germline, CDR1 is MNHEY and CDR2 is SVGAGI. The V end lost 7 bases, the J end lost 8 bases, and 20 bases lay between the germline ends. The CDR3 has 14 residues. The CDR3 DNA reads TGTGCCAGCATCGGGGGGCGCCCCGGAAGGGAAGCTTTCTTT. As protein: CASIGGRPGREAFF.

The V call is TRBV5-1, the J call TRBJ2-7; 13 nucleotides agree with TRBD2. The CDR3 covers 18 residues. Germline V CDR1 and CDR2: SGHRS, YFSETQ. Trimming took 1 base from V and 3 from J; bases not matched to a gene: 10. CDR3 sequence: CASSLYGTSGTGIYEQYF. The CDR3 DNA reads as TGCGCCAGCAGCTTGTATGGGACTAGCGGGACCGGGATCTACGAGCAGTACTTC.

The V and J genes are TRBV12-5 and TRBJ2-2; no clear D. The CDR3 extends over 14 amino acids. Germline CDR1 LGHNT, CDR2 FRNRAP. V dropped 7 bases and J dropped 0 bases, with 9 bases sitting between them. The CDR3 is CASAFSANTGELFF. The CDR3 DNA sequence: TGTGCTAGTGCCTTCTCGGCGAACACCGGGGAGCTGTTTTTT.

This chain uses TRBV5-5 with TRBJ1-4; D may be TRBD1 (6 bases). The CDR3 totals 14 residues. Per germline, CDR1 SGHKS and CDR2 YYEKEE (reference sequence). V was clipped by 0 bases and J by 8 bases, with 11 bases between them. DNA of the CDR3: TGTGCCAGCAGCTTGGTTGGGACAAACGAAAAACTGTTTTTT. It translates to CASSLVGTNEKLFF.

This chain connects TRBV2 to TRBJ1-5, with 8 bases fitting TRBD1. J lost 7 bases, V lost 3 bases, and 14 bases had no gene match. The CDR3 has 17 amino acids. The germline CDR1 and CDR2 sequences are SNHLY and FYNNEI. The chain's CDR3 is CASSEETQDRDRQPQHF. Written as DNA, the CDR3 is TGTGCCAGCAGTGAGGAAACACAGGACAGGGATCGCCAGCCCCAGCATTTT.

CDR3 DNA sequence: TGTGCCACCAGCAGAACCTTGGGAGGGCTGAGCAATGAAAAACTGTTTTTT. Protein sequence: CATSRTLGGLSNEKLFF. The J gene is TRBJ1-4, the V gene TRBV15; D not certain. The germline CDR1 and CDR2 sequences are LNHNV and YYDKDF (reference sequence). The CDR3 has 17 amino acids. Trimming removed 2 bases at V and 5 bases at J, with 18 bases between.

This chain connects TRBV4-2 to TRBJ1-1; TRBD1 matches at 12 bases. Unmatched junction bases numbered 8, after V lost 2 bases and J lost 1 base. Germline V lookup: CDR1 LGHNA, CDR2 YNFKEQ. The CDR3 totals 18 residues. CDR3 DNA: TGTGCCAGCAGCCAATCTACCGGGACAGGGGGCTGGAACACTGAAGCTTTCTTT. It codes for CASSQSTGTGGWNTEAFF.

The CDR3 DNA follows: TGTGCCAGTAGTTTCGACAGGGTAGAACAGCCCCAGCATTTT. It yields the protein CASSFDRVEQPQHF. The gene calls are TRBV19 and TRBJ1-5, with 7 bases matching TRBD1. Germline loops: CDR1 LNHDA, CDR2 SQIVND (reference sequence). The CDR3 extends over 14 amino acids. V gave up 5 bases and J gave up 7 bases; unmatched junction bases: 8.

The DNA of the CDR3 is TGTGCCAGCAGCCGCTTGGGACAGGGGACTTCCTACGAGCAGTACTTC. This gives the protein CASSRLGQGTSYEQYF. The chain has TRBV4-2 and TRBJ2-7; 10 nucleotides line up with TRBD1. With 4 bases clipped from V and 1 base from J, the junction kept 7 bases outside the gene matches. This CDR3 comprises 16 residues. The germline gives CDR1 LGHNA, CDR2 YNFKEQ.

The chain employs TRBV5-4 and TRBJ2-1, with 8 bases lining up with TRBD2. This CDR3 has 14 amino acids. Germline V gene sequence: CDR1 SGHNT, CDR2 YYREEE (reference sequence). V lost 5 bases to trimming and J lost 6 bases; unmatched junction nucleotides: 7. CDR3 nucleotides: TGTGCCAGCAGTTCCGGGACTAGGGTCAATGAGCAGTTCTTC. This codes for CASSSGTRVNEQFF.

The chain joins TRBV19 to TRBJ2-1; unclear D gene. The germline V gene has CDR1 LNHDA and CDR2 SQIVND (reference sequence). V lost 5 bases, J lost 5 bases, and 13 bases lay in between. There are 14 residues in the CDR3. The CDR3 nucleotides are TGTGCCAGTAGTTCTGGTAGTACTAACAATGAGCAGTTCTTC. Translation gives CASSSGSTNNEQFF.

V and J are TRBV7-9 and TRBJ1-1; no definite D call. V lost 5 bases to trimming and J lost 0 bases, with 7 bases between them. Per the germline V gene, CDR1 is SEHNR and CDR2 is FQNEAQ (reference sequence). The CDR3 extends over 13 amino acids. The CDR3 sequence is CASSQNMNTEAFF. DNA for the CDR3: TGTGCCAGCAGCCAAAACATGAACACTGAAGCTTTCTTT.

V usage is TRBV10-2 and J usage is TRBJ2-7; a possible D gene is TRBD1 (7 bases). The CDR3 is 15 amino acids. The germline V gene encodes CDR1 WSHSY and CDR2 SAAADI. V lost 6 bases and J 0 bases, leaving 15 bases between the germline ends. CDR3 DNA: TGCGCCAGCAGGGAGGGGACAGCCAGCTCCTACGAGCAGTACTTC. Its protein product is CASREGTASSYEQYF.

V is TRBV5-1 and J is TRBJ2-4; D remains unclear. The CDR3 runs 17 residues. V was pared by 1 base and J by 0 bases, with 14 bases between. CDR1 and CDR2 (germline): SGHRS, YFSETQ. CDR3 amino acids: CASSLLGGSVAKNIQYF. The CDR3 nucleotides are TGCGCCAGCAGCTTGTTAGGCGGCAGTGTAGCCAAAAACATTCAGTACTTC. Full variable domain (missing parts from reference TRBV5-1 and TRBJ2-4): KAGVTQTPRYLIKTRGQQVTLSCSPISGHRSVSWYQQTPGQGLQFLFEYFSETQRNKGNFPGRFSGRQFSNSRSEMNVSTLELGDSALYLCASSLLGGSVAKNIQYFGAGTRLSVL.

The gene calls are TRBV30 and TRBJ2-3, with D maybe TRBD2 (6 bases). There are 13 residues in the CDR3. V lost 1 base to trimming and J lost 3 bases, with 8 bases between them. The germline V gene encodes CDR1 GTSNPN and CDR2 SVGIG (reference sequence). CDR3 loop: CAWSAGGTDTQYF. The CDR3 DNA is TGTGCCTGGAGTGCCGGGGGTACAGATACGCAGTATTTT.

There are a few counts of this clone. The chain uses TRBV11-2 and TRBJ2-1; 11 nucleotides align to TRBD2. V lost 4 bases to trimming and J lost 11 bases; unmatched junction nucleotides: 10. The length of the CDR3 is 15 residues. The germline V gene has CDR1 SGHAT and CDR2 FQNNGV. The CDR3 DNA reads as TGTGCCAGCAGCTCCTATAGCGGGAGGGGGAATCAGCAGTTCTTC. The encoded protein is CASSSYSGRGNQQFF.